The 22 T cell receptor beta chains in this list originate from one sample, sequenced in a study of T cells in Graves' hyperthyroidism and ophthalmopathy. Authors of the study amplified TCR beta CDR3 regions from RNA transcripts. A set of HTBI primers served as the primers for a first-round RT-PCR of the TCR CDR3. One entry per CDR3 protein results from TCRdb running MiXCR on the multiplex PCR reads. The table includes 50,000 to 75,000 distinct CDR3 sequences, 49% detected once. Sequences were obtained from blood. The source is a woman in her twenties or thirties with Graves' ophthalmopathy.

This clonotype was observed many times. V gene TRBV9 combines with J gene TRBJ2-7; D remains ambiguous. Trimming removed 0 bases at V and 4 bases at J, with 23 bases between. CDR1 and CDR2 from the germline V gene are SGDLS and YYNGEE. CDR3 length: 18 residues. CDR3 DNA: TGTGCCAGCAGCGTAGGGTCCTATAACGGCGCGTTTTGGTACGAGCAGTACTTC. The encoded protein is CASSVGSYNGAFWYEQYF.

This sequence joins TRBV10-3 and TRBJ2-1; the match to TRBD2 covers 8 bases. Trimming at V came to 2 bases and at J to 4 bases, leaving 7 bases not matched to a gene. CDR1 is ENHRY, CDR2 SYGVKD, per germline. The CDR3 runs 16 residues. CDR3 nucleotides: TGTGCCATCAGTGAGCGGCTAGCGGGTCGATACAATGAGCAGTTCTTC. Encoded protein: CAISERLAGRYNEQFF.

At least ten counts were recorded for this clonotype. The rearrangement links TRBV9 to TRBJ2-1, with 13 bases matching TRBD2. The CDR3 length is 15 residues. Germline values: CDR1 SGDLS, CDR2 YYNGEE. Unmatched junction bases numbered 1, after V lost 3 bases and J lost 4 bases. CDR3 in DNA: TGTGCCAGCAGCGCGACTAGCGGGGGGTACAATGAGCAGTTCTTC. It encodes CASSATSGGYNEQFF.

The sample holds many counts of this clonotype. This chain uses TRBV7-3 with TRBJ2-2; 8 bases map to TRBD2. CDR3 length: 22 residues. The V gene's germline CDR1 is SGHTA and CDR2 FQGTGA. V lost 2 bases to trimming and J lost 0 bases; unmatched junction nucleotides: 20. CDR3 amino acids: CASSLFPGGLAGPEANTGELFF. CDR3 nucleotide sequence: TGTGCCAGCAGCTTATTCCCCGGGGGGTTAGCGGGGCCAGAGGCGAACACCGGGGAGCTGTTTTTT.

Details on this clonotype: The junction departs from germline at one end; a sequencing error may be responsible. V is TRBV19 and J is TRBJ2-7; tentative D call: TRBD1 (6 bases). This CDR3 region has 15 residues. Germline CDR1 and CDR2: LNHDA and SQIVND (reference sequence). Here the CDR3 DNA reads TGTGCCAGTAGTCCCGCCGGGACACATCAGTACGAGCAGCACTTC. Its translation is CASSPAGTHQYEQHF.

This clonotype was seen many times. This rearrangement joins TRBV6-4 to TRBJ2-5, with D tentatively TRBD2 (7 bases). With 3 bases removed from V and 4 bases from J, the gap between germline ends came to 12 bases. Germline V gene lookup returns CDR1 MRHNA and CDR2 SNTAGT. The CDR3 covers 14 residues. CDR3 region: CASSEQGGRETQYF. The CDR3 DNA is TGTGCCAGCAGTGAACAGGGAGGGCGAGAGACCCAGTACTTC.

Concerning this clonotype itself: A much larger clonotype is one base distant, so this may be a read error. The chain links TRBV28 to TRBJ1-2; TRBD1 agrees at 10 bases. This CDR3 has 15 amino acids. Germline V gene data show CDR1 as MDHEN and CDR2 as SYDVKM. V was clipped by 5 bases and J by 7 bases; unmatched bases: 10. This CDR3 is CASSTTGTGDFGYTF. CDR3 nucleotide sequence: TGTGCCAGCAGTACCACCGGGACAGGGGATTTTGGCTACACCTTC.

A word on this clonotype: The conserved phenylalanine or tryptophan normally closing the CDR3 is absent here, so this likely arose from a read error. The V call is TRBV20-1, the J call TRBJ2-3; 10 bases fit TRBD1. Germline CDR1 reads DFQATT; CDR2 reads SNEGSKA (reference sequence). The CDR3 consists of 16 residues. V was clipped by 3 bases and J by 3 bases; unmatched bases: 9. The CDR3 is CSARGVGTGATDTQYL. CDR3 nucleotide sequence: TGCAGTGCTAGGGGTGTTGGGACAGGGGCAACAGATACGCAGTATCTT.

This clonotype was recorded once. The conserved phenylalanine or tryptophan normally closing the CDR3 is absent here, so this likely arose from a read error. The chain is built from TRBV7-3 and TRBJ2-1; 7 bases map to TRBD2. The CDR3 is 18 residues long. V lost 1 base and J lost 8; bases outside the gene matches: 17. Germline loops: CDR1 SGHTA, CDR2 FQGTGA. In DNA form, the CDR3 reads TGTGCCAGCAGCTTAATACCGGTGTGGCTAGCGGATTACGATGAGCAGTTCTGC. Amino acid sequence: CASSLIPVWLADYDEQFC.

This clonotype appeared many times. The chain is built from TRBV6-6 and TRBJ2-7; maybe TRBD1 (6 bases). The CDR3 totals 14 residues. Deletions cut 2 bases from V and 3 bases from J, with 11 bases between. The germline gives CDR1 MNHNY, CDR2 SVGAGI (reference sequence). CDR3 nucleotide sequence: TGTGCCAGCAGTTACCTGGGGGCGAACTACGAGCAGTACTTC. This encodes CASSYLGANYEQYF.

Many counts were recorded for this clonotype. V is TRBV20-1 and J is TRBJ1-1; no firm D call. Germline-derived CDR1 and CDR2 are DFQATT and SNEGSKA (reference sequence). V lost 3 bases and J 0 bases, leaving 14 bases between the germline ends. This CDR3 region has 15 residues. CDR3 nucleotides: TGCAGTGCTAGGGTGACAAACCGCATGAACACTGAAGCTTTCTTT. Amino acids: CSARVTNRMNTEAFF.

Only one count was recorded for this clonotype. J is TRBJ1-6 and V is TRBV7-6; no clear D gene. CDR1 is SGHVS, CDR2 FNYEAQ, per germline. The CDR3 runs to 15 residues. The V end lost 1 base, the J end lost 4 bases, and 8 bases lay between the germline ends. CDR3 nucleotides: TGTGCCAGCAGCTTAGACGGAAATTATAATTCACCCCTCCACTTT. Protein: CASSLDGNYNSPLHF.

The CDR3 sequence: CASSYNRGVTDTQYF. The CDR3 DNA sequence: TGCGCCAGCAGTTACAACAGGGGCGTCACAGATACGCAGTATTTT. The rearrangement uses TRBV10-2 and TRBJ2-3; the match to TRBD1 covers 7 bases. Germline assignment: CDR1 WSHSY and CDR2 SAAADI. This CDR3 is 15 amino acids long. V was clipped by 5 bases and J by 2 bases; unmatched bases: 7.

As for this clonotype: Sequence at one end of the junction differs from germline and may be a read error. The chain combines TRBV7-2 with TRBJ2-5; a possible D gene is TRBD2 (6 bases). The CDR3 runs to 13 residues. Per the germline V gene, CDR1 is SGHTA and CDR2 is FQGNSA. The CDR3 here is CASMGTLVEIQYF. The CDR3 DNA reads as TGTGCCAGCATGGGGACTCTCGTTGAGATCCAGTACTTC.

V and J are TRBV9 and TRBJ2-5, with TRBD2 matching 12 bases. CDR1 is SGDLS, CDR2 YYNGEE, per germline. CDR3 length: 15 residues. Trimming at V came to 0 bases and at J to 5 bases, leaving 2 bases not matched to a gene. CDR3 loop: CASSVGLAGVETQYF. The CDR3 DNA reads TGTGCCAGCAGCGTAGGACTAGCGGGAGTGGAGACCCAGTACTTC.

The chain is built from TRBV20-1 and TRBJ1-2; D is possibly TRBD1 (6 bases). This CDR3 is built from 15 residues. Trimming cost V 3 bases and J 1 base, with 15 bases left between them. Germline values: CDR1 DFQATT, CDR2 SNEGSKA (reference sequence). This CDR3 reads CSASSFMGHNYGYTF. In DNA, the CDR3 is TGCAGTGCTAGCAGCTTTATGGGACATAACTATGGCTACACCTTC.

The chain links TRBV6-1 to TRBJ2-3, with 9 bases aligning to TRBD1. V trimming: 4 bases; J trimming: 13 bases; junction bases outside the gene matches: 9. Germline V gene data show CDR1 as MNHNS and CDR2 as SASEGT. The CDR3 covers 13 residues. The CDR3 spells CASSAGTGWGEYF. The DNA for the CDR3 is TGTGCCAGCAGTGCCGGGACAGGGTGGGGGGAGTATTTT.

This chain connects TRBV11-2 to TRBJ1-2; D is ambiguous. Germline V lookup: CDR1 SGHAT, CDR2 FQNNGV. The V gene lost 1 base and the J gene lost 8 bases, with 14 bases spanning the gap. The CDR3 runs to 14 residues. The CDR3 DNA reads as TGTGCCAGCAGCTTAGGTGGTAGTTTAAGAGGCTACACCTTC. Encoded protein: CASSLGGSLRGYTF. Using reference TRBV11-2 and TRBJ1-2 for the parts outside the CDR3, the full variable domain is EAGVAQSPRYKIIEKRQSVAFWCNPISGHATLYWYQQILGQGPKLLIQFQNNGVVDDSQLPKDRFSAERLKGVDSTLKIQPAKLEDSAVYLCASSLGGSLRGYTFGSGTRLTVV.

V gene TRBV10-1 combines with J gene TRBJ2-7; TRBD1 matches 9 bases. The junction had 8 bases not matched to a gene; V was cut back by 3 bases and J by 5 bases. Germline CDR1 is WNHNN and CDR2 is SYGVQD (reference sequence). CDR3 length: 15 amino acids. The CDR3 here is CASSDTGTGLNEQYF. The CDR3 DNA reads as TGCGCCAGCAGTGACACCGGGACAGGGTTGAACGAGCAGTACTTC.

This clonotype was seen ten or more times. This chain links TRBV2 with TRBJ2-7; D is ambiguous. Trimming took 4 bases from V and 7 from J, leaving 8 bases between them. Germline CDR1 is SNHLY and CDR2 is FYNNEI. The CDR3 sequence is 11 residues long. The CDR3 loop reads CASSALLEQYF. The DNA for the CDR3 is TGTGCCAGCAGTGCCCTATTGGAGCAGTACTTC.

The chain uses TRBV25-1 and TRBJ1-1; TRBD1 agrees at 7 bases. The CDR3 contains 14 residues. The germline CDR1 and CDR2 sequences are MGHDK and SYGVNS. J lost 5 bases, V lost 4 bases, and 7 bases had no gene match. In DNA form, the CDR3 reads TGTGCCAGCAGTGCAGGGGGGGGAGAGACTGAAGCTTTCTTT. It is translated as CASSAGGGETEAFF.

This clonotype was detected many times. The J gene is TRBJ2-1, the V gene TRBV6-1; 9 bases fit TRBD2. The germline gives CDR1 MNHNS, CDR2 SASEGT. This CDR3 is built from 14 residues. With 7 bases clipped from V and 7 bases from J, the junction kept 8 bases outside the gene matches. The CDR3 DNA follows: TGTGCCAGCAAGACTAGCGGCCTTTGGAATGAGCAGTTCTTC. The encoded protein is CASKTSGLWNEQFF.